Shown below are 27 T cell receptor beta chains from a single sample sequenced in a study of T cells of healthy individuals. TCRdb redid the calling of the 5' RACE reads with MiXCR, one entry per CDR3 protein. The repertoire holds about 53,000 distinct CDR3 sequences, with roughly 14% as singletons. The origin of the receptors is a human donor in good health.

This chain joins TRBV21-1 and TRBJ2-5. TRBV21-1 constitutes a pseudogene. The CDR3 runs 16 residues. The CDR3 DNA is TGTGCCAGCAGCAAACATGAGGTTAAGGCCCAAGAGACCCAGTACTTC. Protein product: CASSKHEVKAQETQYF.

This clonotype was found many times. The CDR3 spells CAWSPPNTEAFF. The DNA of the CDR3 is TGTGCCTGGAGCCCCCCGAACACTGAAGCTTTCTTT. The J gene is TRBJ1-1, the V gene TRBV30; D gene unclear. The CDR3 extends over 12 amino acids. The V gene's germline CDR1 is GTSNPN and CDR2 SVGIG (reference sequence). The V gene lost 3 bases and the J gene lost 1 base, with 6 bases spanning the gap.

Ten or more counts support this clonotype. The chain is built from TRBV7-9 and TRBJ1-1; D is unclear. The V and J ends lost 1 base and 5 bases respectively, with 11 bases between them. The CDR3 is 14 residues long. CDR1 and CDR2 from the germline V gene are SEHNR and FQNEAQ (reference sequence). CDR3 region: CASSLVTAGTEAFF. The CDR3 bases are TGTGCCAGCAGCTTAGTGACGGCAGGTACTGAAGCTTTCTTT.

This clonotype was recorded many times. V usage is TRBV19 and J usage is TRBJ1-1, with TRBD1 as a possible D gene (5 bases). This CDR3 spans 14 amino acids. Between the trimmed V and J ends, which lost 9 bases and 6 bases, there was a span of 20 bases. Germline V lookup: CDR1 LNHDA, CDR2 SQIVND (reference sequence). The CDR3 DNA is TGTGCCAGCTCTCAGATGGGGGGGAAATCTGAAGCTTTCTTT. Its protein product is CASSQMGGKSEAFF.

A few counts support this clonotype. The chain is built from TRBV18 and TRBJ1-1; no clear D gene. Looked up from germline, CDR1 is KGHSH and CDR2 is LQKENI. Trimming took 4 bases from V and 0 from J, leaving 6 bases between them. CDR3 length: 13 amino acids. The CDR3 coding sequence is TGTGCCAGCTCACAAGACATGAACACTGAAGCTTTCTTT. Its translation: CASSQDMNTEAFF.

This clonotype was counted a few times. The J gene is TRBJ2-1, the V gene TRBV12-5, with 13 bases lining up with TRBD2. The CDR3 contains 16 residues. Germline V gene lookup returns CDR1 LGHNT and CDR2 FRNRAP. The CDR3 DNA reads TGTGCCAGCAGTTTAGGACTAGCGGGGGTACTAAATGAGCAGTTCTTC. This codes for CASSLGLAGVLNEQFF.

The V call is TRBV12-3 or TRBV12-4, the J call TRBJ2-6, with unresolved D. V was trimmed by 3 bases and J by 2 bases, leaving 8 bases between them. CDR3 size: 15 residues. The CDR3 reads CASSFRVAGANVLTF. The CDR3 DNA reads as TGTGCCAGCAGTTTCCGTGTCGCTGGGGCCAACGTCCTGACTTTC.

V gene TRBV5-5 combines with J gene TRBJ1-5; TRBD1 agrees at 8 bases. Germline lookup yields CDR1 SGHKS and CDR2 YYEKEE (reference sequence). V lost 4 bases and J lost 0; bases outside the gene matches: 3. This CDR3 is 15 amino acids long. The CDR3 DNA follows: TGTGCCAGCAGCCGGACAGGGACTAGCAATCAGCCCCAGCATTTT. Its protein product is CASSRTGTSNQPQHF.

This clonotype has a count of ten or more. The chain is built from TRBV9 and TRBJ1-2; D possibly corresponds to TRBD1 (6 bases). V lost 3 bases, J lost 6 bases, and 15 bases lay in between. The CDR3 loop spans 14 amino acids. Germline V gives CDR1 SGDLS, CDR2 YYNGEE. CDR3 sequence: CASSASGVRNGYTF. CDR3 nucleotide sequence: TGTGCCAGCAGCGCTTCAGGGGTTCGAAATGGCTACACCTTC.

The J gene is TRBJ1-1, the V gene TRBV20-1; maybe TRBD1 (5 bases). The V end lost 6 bases, the J end lost 1 base, and 12 bases lay between the germline ends. Germline CDR1 is DFQATT and CDR2 is SNEGSKA (reference sequence). This CDR3 is built from 13 residues. CDR3 region: CSAGHESNTEAFF. CDR3 DNA sequence: TGCAGTGCCGGACACGAATCGAACACTGAAGCTTTCTTT.

The sample holds a few counts of this clonotype. This sequence joins TRBV7-2 and TRBJ2-1; D remains unclear. This CDR3 spans 13 amino acids. V was shortened by 2 bases and J by 7 bases, with 9 bases between the two germline ends. CDR1 is SGHTA and CDR2 is FQGNSA in the germline V gene. The CDR3 protein is CASSLRVANEQFF. The DNA of the CDR3 is TGTGCCAGCAGCTTACGTGTGGCGAATGAGCAGTTCTTC. Variable domain in full (rest from reference TRBV7-2 and TRBJ2-1): GAGVSQSPSNKVTEKGKDVELRCDPISGHTALYWYRQSLGQGLEFLIYFQGNSAPDKSGLPSDRFSAERTGGSVSTLTIQRTQQEDSAVYLCASSLRVANEQFFGPGTRLTVL.

This chain uses TRBV7-7 with TRBJ2-3; D is possibly TRBD1 or TRBD2 (5 bases each). Germline CDR1 SSHAT, CDR2 FNYEAQ (reference sequence). Deletions cut 5 bases from V and 2 bases from J, with 14 bases between. The CDR3 is 15 amino acids. CDR3 coding DNA: TGTGCCAGCAGCCGCCAAATGGGGACCACAGATACGCAGTATTTT. Amino acid sequence: CASSRQMGTTDTQYF.

This chain joins TRBV5-1 and TRBJ2-5; 9 bases map to TRBD1. J gave up 4 bases and V 3 bases, and 4 bases lay outside the gene matches. Germline V lookup: CDR1 SGHRS, CDR2 YFSETQ. The CDR3 has 14 amino acids. CDR3 DNA: TGCGCCAGCAGCTCGACAGGGGGTCTAGAGACCCAGTACTTC. Amino acids: CASSSTGGLETQYF.

The chain carries TRBV4-1 and TRBJ1-2; D not certain. CDR1 and CDR2 (germline): MGHRA, YSYEKL. The length of the CDR3 is 13 residues. V gave up 1 base and J gave up 4 bases, with 7 bases separating them. The CDR3 nucleotides read TGCGCCAGCAGCCAAGCGGACTCCTATGGCTACACCTTC. Translation: CASSQADSYGYTF.

There are many counts of this clonotype. This chain joins TRBV29-1 and TRBJ2-7; no clear D gene. Trimming removed 4 bases from V and 7 bases from J, with 8 bases in between. This CDR3 is 10 amino acids long. Germline V gene lookup returns CDR1 SQVTM and CDR2 ANQGSEA. CDR3 coding DNA: TGCAGCGTTGGGGTTACGGAGCAGTACTTC. Its translation is CSVGVTEQYF.

This clonotype occurred a few times. The rearrangement links TRBV5-1 to TRBJ2-3, with D perhaps being TRBD1 or TRBD2 (5 bases each). This CDR3 region has 15 residues. From germline, CDR1 is SGHRS and CDR2 YFSETQ. V dropped 4 bases and J dropped 10 bases, with 22 bases sitting between them. CDR3 DNA sequence: TGCGCCAGCAGCCTGGACGGGACCGATTTTGATCCGCAGTATTTT. It yields the protein CASSLDGTDFDPQYF.

This clonotype was counted many times. The chain carries TRBV11-2 and TRBJ1-2, with no clear D. The length of the CDR3 is 14 residues. CDR1 and CDR2 (germline): SGHAT, FQNNGV. Trimming removed 3 bases at V and 0 bases at J, with 8 bases between. The CDR3 loop reads CASSFNLANYGYTF. In nucleotides, the CDR3 is TGTGCCAGCAGCTTCAACTTAGCTAACTATGGCTACACCTTC.

This clonotype has at least ten counts. The chain joins TRBV10-3 to TRBJ1-2; a possible D gene is TRBD1 (5 bases). Germline V gene sequence: CDR1 ENHRY, CDR2 SYGVKD. Trimming shortened V by 7 bases and J by 8 bases, and 20 bases separated the two germline ends. CDR3 length: 14 residues. The CDR3: CAINPGTRDGGYTF. DNA for the CDR3: TGTGCCATCAATCCCGGGACGCGCGACGGGGGCTACACCTTC.

The sample holds many counts of this clonotype. CDR3 sequence: CAIKATDDNSPLHF. CDR3 DNA: TGTGCCATCAAAGCGACAGACGATAATTCACCCCTCCACTTT. The rearrangement links TRBV10-3 to TRBJ1-6; possibly TRBD1 for D (5 bases). The CDR3 covers 14 residues. Deletions cut 7 bases from V and 5 bases from J, with 12 bases between. Germline CDR1 reads ENHRY; CDR2 reads SYGVKD.

V and J are TRBV7-9 and TRBJ1-1; D perhaps matches TRBD1 (5 bases). Germline CDR1 and CDR2: SEHNR and FQNEAQ (reference sequence). This CDR3 has 12 amino acids. The ends were cut back, 8 bases at V and 1 base at J, with 8 bases in the middle. The CDR3 nucleotides are TGTGCCAGCGGGGCGAAGAACACTGAAGCTTTCTTT. Protein product: CASGAKNTEAFF.

The CDR3 DNA reads as TGCGCCAGCAGCCAAGAACGCGGACGCTCCTACGAGCAGTACTTC. This codes for CASSQERGRSYEQYF. This chain connects TRBV4-3 to TRBJ2-7; no reliable D call. Germline-derived CDR1 and CDR2 are LGHNA and YSLEER. This CDR3 is 15 amino acids long. V was clipped by 0 bases and J by 0 bases, with 9 bases between them.

This clonotype came up many times. J is TRBJ1-3 and V is TRBV4-1; D is possibly TRBD1 (6 bases). V was pared by 1 base and J by 0 bases, with 10 bases between. The CDR3 is 16 amino acids. Germline CDR1 is MGHRA and CDR2 is YSYEKL. The DNA for the CDR3 is TGCGCCAGCAGCCAAGTCGGCAGGGGCTCTGGAAACACCATATATTTT. Translation: CASSQVGRGSGNTIYF.

In its sample, this clonotype was seen many times. The J gene is TRBJ2-5, the V gene TRBV7-2, with D perhaps TRBD1 or TRBD2 (5 bases each). V was trimmed by 4 bases and J by 2 bases, leaving 8 bases between them. Germline-derived CDR1 and CDR2 are SGHTA and FQGNSA. This CDR3 is 13 amino acids long. The CDR3 is CASSWGPQETQYF. CDR3 DNA sequence: TGTGCCAGCAGCTGGGGACCTCAAGAGACCCAGTACTTC.

This clonotype appeared many times. This chain joins TRBV19 and TRBJ2-7; 12 bases line up with TRBD2. Germline trimming cut 8 bases from V and 0 bases from J; bases unmatched to any gene: 2. Germline lookup yields CDR1 LNHDA and CDR2 SQIVND (reference sequence). The CDR3 is made up of 14 amino acids. CDR3 nucleotides: TGTGCCAGTCAACTAGCGGGGGGCTCCTACGAGCAGTACTTC. Translated: CASQLAGGSYEQYF.

This clonotype was seen repeatedly, ten times or more. The gene calls are TRBV30 and TRBJ2-1; TRBD2 agrees at 9 bases. This CDR3 is 16 amino acids long. Germline V lookup: CDR1 GTSNPN, CDR2 SVGIG (reference sequence). V trimming: 2 bases; J trimming: 5 bases; junction bases outside the gene matches: 10. CDR3 coding DNA: TGTGCCTGGAGTCCGATGCGGGGGGGCCGGAACAATGAGCAGTTCTTC. This translates into CAWSPMRGGRNNEQFF.

J is TRBJ2-7 and V is TRBV5-1; no clear D gene. Germline V gives CDR1 SGHRS, CDR2 YFSETQ. Trimming removed 0 bases from V and 1 base from J, with 8 bases in between. The CDR3 covers 14 residues. The CDR3 DNA sequence: TGCGCCAGCAGCTTGGCGAGCGAATCCTACGAGCAGTACTTC. Protein: CASSLASESYEQYF.

V and J are TRBV2 and TRBJ2-1; D is uncertain. The CDR3 runs to 14 residues. Germline-derived CDR1 and CDR2 are SNHLY and FYNNEI. Trimming pared 9 bases from V and 6 bases from J, leaving 18 bases between. The CDR3 region has the DNA TGTGCCAGAAAGCTTTTAAGAGGCGGCAATGAGCAGTTCTTC. Translation: CARKLLRGGNEQFF.